This T cell receptor (beta chain) was profiled in a study of CD8+ T cells in alopecia areata. Study-wide context: Treatment ran 6 to 18 months, with 6 months of follow-up afterward. Study-wide results and limits: Throughout tofacitinib, many expanded lesional clones continued to persist in scalp and blood. Scalp sequencing also captures normal skin's resident alphabeta T cells.

This CDR3 comprises 13 residues. Germline lookup yields CDR1 LNHDA and CDR2 SQIVND (reference sequence). Trimming pared 3 bases from V and 4 bases from J, leaving 9 bases between. Treatment described: oral pan-JAK inhibitor, 5-10 mg twice daily. It was from alopecia areata patients that lesional scalp punch biopsies and peripheral blood were collected. As concerns this clone: Its antigen is currently unknown.

In each case, RNA was isolated and then reverse transcribed into cDNA as the sequencing template. The method was immunoSEQ multiplex PCR; TCRdb's version includes in-frame clones alone and lacks a portion of them. The table has under 350,000 clones, about three fifths seen once. The sample consisted of CD4+ T cells sorted from blood, taken at week 24, from a patient treated with tofacitinib. This sequence originates from a human donor with alopecia areata. The gene calls are TRBV19 and TRBJ2-5; either TRBD1 or TRBD2 may fit D (6 bases each). This CDR3 is CASSMSGAETQYF. The CDR3 DNA sequence: TGTGCCAGTAGTATGTCGGGGGCAGAGACCCAGTACTTC.